This TCR beta chain was found in a study of memory CD4+ T cells and cytomegalovirus serostatus. Background on the study: Of the healthy Belgian adults, 9 were CMV seropositive and 20 to 25 seronegative. Study findings and constraints: CD4+ memory repertoires contained 67 of 164 reported CMV TCRbeta sequences. Suggested: most of the CMV-linked TCR signature lies in CD4+ memory cells.

In the original analysis: Out-of-frame sequences were removed, leaving 2 million to 2.5 million distinct TCRbeta sequences. Assay used: immunoSEQ multiplex PCR; TCRdb lists only in-frame clones, some missing. D and trimming were read from the DNA, whereas the V and J calls and clone size are those reported in that table. The sample shows about 57,000 clones, more than 60% of them seen only once. Regarding this clone: Its antigen is not identified.

The sort gate was single viable CD3+CD4+CD8-CD45RO+ cells for memory CD4+ T cells. Germline CDR1 SGHRS, CDR2 YFSETQ. CDR3 length: 21 residues. J lost 6 bases, V lost 0 bases, and 22 bases had no gene match. Sequences were obtained from memory CD4+ T cells from blood. The rearrangement links TRBV5-1 to TRBJ2-2; TRBD2 agrees at 8 bases. This sequence originates from an adult in good health and CMV-seronegative. CDR3 DNA sequence: TGCGCCAGCAGCTTGGTTCCCCGCGGAACCCGGGGACTAGGGTTTGCCGGGGAGCTGTTTTTT. Translating gives CASSLVPRGTRGLGFAGELFF.